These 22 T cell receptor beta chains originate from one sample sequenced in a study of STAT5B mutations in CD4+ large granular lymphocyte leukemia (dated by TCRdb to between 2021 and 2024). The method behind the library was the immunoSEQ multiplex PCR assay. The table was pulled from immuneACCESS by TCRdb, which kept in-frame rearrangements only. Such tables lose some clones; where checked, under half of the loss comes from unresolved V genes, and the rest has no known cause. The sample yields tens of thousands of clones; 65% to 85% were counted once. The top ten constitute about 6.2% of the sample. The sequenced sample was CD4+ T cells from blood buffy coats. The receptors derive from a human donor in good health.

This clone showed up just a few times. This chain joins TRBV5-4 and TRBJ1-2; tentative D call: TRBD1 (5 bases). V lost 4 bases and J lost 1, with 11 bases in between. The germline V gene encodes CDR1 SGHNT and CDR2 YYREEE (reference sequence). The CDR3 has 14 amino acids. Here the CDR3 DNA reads TGTGCCAGCAGCAGCGGAGGGGATAACTATGGCTACACCTTC. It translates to CASSSGGDNYGYTF.

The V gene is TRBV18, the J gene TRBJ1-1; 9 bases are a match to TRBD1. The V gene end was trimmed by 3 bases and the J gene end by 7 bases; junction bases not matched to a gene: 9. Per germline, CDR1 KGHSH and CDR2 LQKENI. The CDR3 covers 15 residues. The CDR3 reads CASSPIPGQGNEAFF. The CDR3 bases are TGTGCCAGCTCACCGATACCGGGACAGGGCAATGAAGCTTTCTTT.

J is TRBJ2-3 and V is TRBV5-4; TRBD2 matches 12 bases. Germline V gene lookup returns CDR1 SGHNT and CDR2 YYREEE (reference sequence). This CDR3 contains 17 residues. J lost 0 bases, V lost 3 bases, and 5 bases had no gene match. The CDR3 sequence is CASSWPTSGGSTDTQYF. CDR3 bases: TGTGCCAGCAGCTGGCCCACTAGCGGGGGGAGCACAGATACGCAGTATTTT.

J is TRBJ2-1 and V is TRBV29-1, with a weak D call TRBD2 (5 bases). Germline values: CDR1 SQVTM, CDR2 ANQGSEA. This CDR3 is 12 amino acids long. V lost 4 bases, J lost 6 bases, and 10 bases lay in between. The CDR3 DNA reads TGCAGCGTTGGCCACGGGGTCAATGAGCAGTTCTTC. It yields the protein CSVGHGVNEQFF.

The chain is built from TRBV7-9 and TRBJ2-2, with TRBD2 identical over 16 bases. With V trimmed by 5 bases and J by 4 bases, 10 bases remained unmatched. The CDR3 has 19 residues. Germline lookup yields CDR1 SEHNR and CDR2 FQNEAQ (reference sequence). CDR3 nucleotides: TGTGCCAGCAGCCTTTCGGGACTAGCGGGGGGGCCCGGCACCGGGGAGCTGTTTTTT. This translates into CASSLSGLAGGPGTGELFF. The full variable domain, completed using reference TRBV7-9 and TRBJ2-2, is DTGVSQNPRHKITKRGQNVTFRCDPISEHNRLYWYRQTLGQGPEFLTYFQNEAQLEKSRLLSDRFSAERPKGSFSTLEIQRTEQGDSAMYLCASSLSGLAGGPGTGELFFGEGSRLTVL.

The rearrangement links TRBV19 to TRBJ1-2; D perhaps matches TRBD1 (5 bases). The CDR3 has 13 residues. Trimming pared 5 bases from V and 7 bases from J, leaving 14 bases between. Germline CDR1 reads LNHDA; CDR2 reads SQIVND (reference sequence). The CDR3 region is CASSFGTAGGYTF. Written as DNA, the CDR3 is TGTGCCAGTAGTTTCGGGACGGCCGGTGGCTACACCTTC.

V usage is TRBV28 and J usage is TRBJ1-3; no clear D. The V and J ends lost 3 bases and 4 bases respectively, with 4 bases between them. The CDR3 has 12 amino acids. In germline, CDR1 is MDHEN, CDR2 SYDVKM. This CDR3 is CASSLLGNTIYF. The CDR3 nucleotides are TGTGCCAGCAGTTTGCTCGGAAACACCATATATTTT.

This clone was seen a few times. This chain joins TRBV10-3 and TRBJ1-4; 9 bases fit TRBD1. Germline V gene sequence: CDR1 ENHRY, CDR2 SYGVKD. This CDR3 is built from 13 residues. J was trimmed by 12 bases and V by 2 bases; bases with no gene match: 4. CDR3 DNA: TGTGCCATCAGTGAGGGGACAGGGAGGGAACTGTTTTTT. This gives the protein CAISEGTGRELFF.

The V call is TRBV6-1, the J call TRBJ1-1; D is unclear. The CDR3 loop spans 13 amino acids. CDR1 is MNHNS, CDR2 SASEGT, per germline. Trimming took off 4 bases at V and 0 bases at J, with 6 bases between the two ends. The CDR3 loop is CASSGLVNTEAFF. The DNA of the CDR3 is TGTGCCAGCAGTGGTCTAGTGAACACTGAAGCTTTCTTT.

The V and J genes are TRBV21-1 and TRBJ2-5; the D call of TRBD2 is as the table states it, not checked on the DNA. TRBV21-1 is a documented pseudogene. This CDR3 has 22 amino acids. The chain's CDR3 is CASSKGPGSRGHPGGFRETQYF. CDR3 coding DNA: TGTGCCAGCAGCAAAGGGCCGGGTTCCCGGGGACACCCGGGGGGCTTTAGGGAGACCCAGTACTTC.

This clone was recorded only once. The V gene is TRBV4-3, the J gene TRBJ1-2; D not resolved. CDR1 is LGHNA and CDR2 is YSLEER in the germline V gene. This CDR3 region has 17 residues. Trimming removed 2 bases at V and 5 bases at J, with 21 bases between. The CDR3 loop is CASSQLPTGNRGYGYTF. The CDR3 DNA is TGCGCCAGCAGCCAACTCCCTACCGGTAACCGCGGGTATGGCTACACCTTC.

The CDR3 DNA reads as TGCGCCAGCAGTGAAGCCGGAGCGGACCAAGAGACCCAGTACTTC. This codes for CASSEAGADQETQYF. This chain links TRBV10-1 with TRBJ2-5, with a tentative D call TRBD2 (5 bases). Germline loops: CDR1 WNHNN, CDR2 SYGVQD (reference sequence). V lost 3 bases and J lost 0, with 11 bases in between. CDR3 size: 15 residues.

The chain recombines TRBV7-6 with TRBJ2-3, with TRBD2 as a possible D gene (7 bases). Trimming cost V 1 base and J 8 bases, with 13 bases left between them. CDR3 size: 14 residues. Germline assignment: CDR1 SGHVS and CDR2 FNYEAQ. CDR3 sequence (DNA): TGTGCCAGCAGCTTAGGGGGCGGGGGCGTTACGCAGTATTTT. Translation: CASSLGGGGVTQYF.

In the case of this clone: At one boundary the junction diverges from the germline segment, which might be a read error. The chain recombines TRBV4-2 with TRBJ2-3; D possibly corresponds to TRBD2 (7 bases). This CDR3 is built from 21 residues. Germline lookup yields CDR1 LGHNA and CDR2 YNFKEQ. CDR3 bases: TGTGCCAGCAGCAAAGAGGGAACTAGGGCGGGGGCCTTCCAAAGGAGGGATACGCAGTATTTT. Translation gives CASSKEGTRAGAFQRRDTQYF.

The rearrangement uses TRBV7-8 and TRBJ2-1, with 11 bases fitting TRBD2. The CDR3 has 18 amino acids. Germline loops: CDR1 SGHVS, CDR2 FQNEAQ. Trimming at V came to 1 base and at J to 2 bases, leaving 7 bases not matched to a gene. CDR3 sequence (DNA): TGTGCCAGCAGCTTAGGTCGGCTAGCGGGGGGCCCCTACAATGAGCAGTTCTTC. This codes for CASSLGRLAGGPYNEQFF. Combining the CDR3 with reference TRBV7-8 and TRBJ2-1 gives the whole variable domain GAGVSQSPRYKVAKRGQDVALRCDPISGHVSLFWYQQALGQGPEFLTYFQNEAQLDKSGLPSDRFFAERPEGSVSTLKIQRTQQEDSAVYLCASSLGRLAGGPYNEQFFGPGTRLTVL.

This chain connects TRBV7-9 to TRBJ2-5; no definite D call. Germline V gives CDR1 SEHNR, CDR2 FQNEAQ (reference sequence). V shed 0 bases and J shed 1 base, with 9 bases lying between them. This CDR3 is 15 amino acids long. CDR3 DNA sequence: TGTGCCAGCAGCTTAGCGCGCGAGATCCAAGAGACCCAGTACTTC. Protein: CASSLAREIQETQYF.

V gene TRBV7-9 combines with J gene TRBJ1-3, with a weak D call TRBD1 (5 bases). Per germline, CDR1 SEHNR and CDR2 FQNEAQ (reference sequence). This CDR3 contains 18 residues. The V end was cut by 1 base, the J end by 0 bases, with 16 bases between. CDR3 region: CASSLDSPGQSSGNTIYF. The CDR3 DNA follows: TGTGCCAGCAGCTTAGATAGTCCAGGGCAGAGCTCTGGAAACACCATATATTTT.

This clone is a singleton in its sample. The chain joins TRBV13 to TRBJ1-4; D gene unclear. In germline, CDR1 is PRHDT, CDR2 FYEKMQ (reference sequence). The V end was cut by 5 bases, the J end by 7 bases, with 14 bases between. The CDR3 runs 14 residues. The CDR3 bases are TGTGCCAGCAGCGCAAGCTGGGTGAGTGAAAAACTGTTTTTT. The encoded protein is CASSASWVSEKLFF.

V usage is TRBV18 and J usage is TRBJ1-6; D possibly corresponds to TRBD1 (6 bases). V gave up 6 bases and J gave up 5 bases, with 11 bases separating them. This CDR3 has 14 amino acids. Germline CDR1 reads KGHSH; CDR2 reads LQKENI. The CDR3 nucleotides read TGTGCCAGCTCCTCCGGACAGAATAATTCACCCCTCCACTTT. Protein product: CASSSGQNNSPLHF.

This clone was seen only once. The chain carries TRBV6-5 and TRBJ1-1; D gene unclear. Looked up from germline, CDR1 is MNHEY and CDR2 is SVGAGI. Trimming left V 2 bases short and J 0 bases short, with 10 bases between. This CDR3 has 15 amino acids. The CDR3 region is CASSYAKTLNTEAFF. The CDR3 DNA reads TGTGCCAGCAGTTACGCCAAGACACTGAACACTGAAGCTTTCTTT.

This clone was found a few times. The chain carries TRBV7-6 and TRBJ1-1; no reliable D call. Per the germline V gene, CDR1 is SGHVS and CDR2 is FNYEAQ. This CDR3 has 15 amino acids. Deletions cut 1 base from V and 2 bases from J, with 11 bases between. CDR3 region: CASSLGVLRNTEAFF. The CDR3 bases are TGTGCCAGCAGCTTAGGTGTCTTGAGAAACACTGAAGCTTTCTTT. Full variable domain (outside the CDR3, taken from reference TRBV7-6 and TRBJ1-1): GAGVSQSPRYKVTKRGQDVALRCDPISGHVSLYWYRQALGQGPEFLTYFNYEAQQDKSGLPNDRFSAERPEGSISTLTIQRTEQRDSAMYRCASSLGVLRNTEAFFGQGTRLTVV.

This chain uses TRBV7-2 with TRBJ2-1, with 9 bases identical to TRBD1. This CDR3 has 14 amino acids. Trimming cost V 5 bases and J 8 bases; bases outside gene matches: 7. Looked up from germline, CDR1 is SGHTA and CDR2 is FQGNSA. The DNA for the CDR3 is TGTGCCAGCAGCCGGACAGGGGCTTTATATGAGCAGTTCTTC. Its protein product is CASSRTGALYEQFF. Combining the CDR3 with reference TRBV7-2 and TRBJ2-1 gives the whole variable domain GAGVSQSPSNKVTEKGKDVELRCDPISGHTALYWYRQSLGQGLEFLIYFQGNSAPDKSGLPSDRFSAERTGGSVSTLTIQRTQQEDSAVYLCASSRTGALYEQFFGPGTRLTVL.